This entry features one T cell receptor (beta chain) sequence. CD8 cells regarded as naive lacked CD45RO, were positively chosen for CCR7, and omitted terminally differentiated effector memory CD45RA+ cells. Over several immunoSEQ plates, each subset's genomic DNA was distributed in even portions. This table comes from immunoSEQ multiplex PCR, and its TCRdb copy is limited to in-frame clones, with some not included. The table lists 1.5 million to 2.5 million clones, around 96% of them singletons. This record comes from a study of shared clonotypes between healthy human individuals. The CDR3 loop spans 15 amino acids. Germline lookup yields CDR1 LNHDA and CDR2 SQIVND (reference sequence). The ends lost 7 bases at V and 1 base at J; junction bases unmatched: 6.

The sequencing input was naive CD8+ T cells sorted from blood. The TCR originated in a man aged 18 to 30 in good health. This chain links TRBV19 with TRBJ1-5; TRBD1 matches at 8 bases. The CDR3 protein is CASTENRGSNQPQHF. CDR3 coding DNA: TGTGCCAGTACAGAGAACAGGGGGAGCAATCAGCCCCAGCATTTT. Looking up the rest from reference TRBV19 and TRBJ1-5 gives the full variable domain: DGGITQSPKYLFRKEGQNVTLSCEQNLNHDAMYWYRQDPGQGLRLIYYSQIVNDFQKGDIAEGYSVSREKKESFPLTVTSAQKNPTAFYLCASTENRGSNQPQHFGDGTRLSIL.